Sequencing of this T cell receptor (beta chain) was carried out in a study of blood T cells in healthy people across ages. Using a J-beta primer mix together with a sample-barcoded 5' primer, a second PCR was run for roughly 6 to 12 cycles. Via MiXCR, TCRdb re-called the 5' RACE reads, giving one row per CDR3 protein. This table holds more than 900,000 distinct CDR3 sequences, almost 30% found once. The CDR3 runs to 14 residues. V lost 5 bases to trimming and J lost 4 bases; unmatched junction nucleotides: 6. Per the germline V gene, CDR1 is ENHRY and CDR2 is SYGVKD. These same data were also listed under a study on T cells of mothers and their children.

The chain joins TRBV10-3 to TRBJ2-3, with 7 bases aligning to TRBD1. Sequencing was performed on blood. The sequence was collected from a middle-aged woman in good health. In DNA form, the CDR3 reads TGTGCCATCAGTCCGGGACAGCTTGCAGATACGCAGTATTTT. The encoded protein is CAISPGQLADTQYF.